This TCR beta chain comes out of a study of OX40 agonist ivuxolimab in advanced cancers. Whole-study context: A history of anti-PD-1, anti-PD-L1 or anti-CTLA-4 therapy was acceptable, and around 36% had some.

Using immunoSEQ multiplex PCR, the repertoire was profiled, and TCRdb retains in-frame clones only, with some absent. The sample carries fewer than 70,000 clones, approximately 89% recorded once. The CDR3 consists of 17 residues. CDR1 and CDR2 (germline): SGHNT, YYREEE (reference sequence). V dropped 4 bases and J dropped 1 base, with 20 bases sitting between them. The rearrangement links TRBV5-4 to TRBJ1-1; D possibly corresponds to TRBD1 (6 bases). The TCR sequence derives from an adult with an advanced solid tumor such as melanoma, head and neck, liver or kidney cancer. Sequenced here: CD4+ or CD8+ T cells sorted from blood, sampled in a trial of the OX40 agonist ivuxolimab. CDR3 amino acids: CASSPGFLGGANTEAFF. As DNA, the CDR3 is TGTGCCAGCAGCCCCGGCTTTTTAGGGGGAGCGAACACTGAAGCTTTCTTT.